This T cell receptor (beta chain) was recorded in a study of T-cell reconstitution after alpha-beta-depleted transplantation in children. Study results and caveats: Fresh T-cell production supplied most of the T-cell counts and diversity seen one year after transplant. For some patients, TCRbeta diversity was high at day 60 because of recipient T cells and thymic progenitors that survived. Expanded graft clones, several hundred of them, were reportedly the source of alpha-beta T cells about two months after transplant.

This clonotype came up many times. Its antigen is still unknown. TCRbeta library construction was performed incorporating unique molecular identifiers. TCRdb redid the calling of the PCR reads with MiXCR, one entry per CDR3 protein. The sample yields about 870,000 distinct CDR3 sequences, less than 20% seen once. There are 17 residues in the CDR3. Germline values: CDR1 ENHRY, CDR2 SYGVKD. V was pared by 3 bases and J by 0 bases, with 17 bases between. This sequence was found in a male patient younger than 18 who had a stem cell transplant for acute lymphoblastic leukemia, so the T cells may come from the graft donor. The specimen comprised PBMCs, mostly from graft donor cells, sampled 360 days after TCRalphabeta/CD19-depleted stem cell transplant. The rearrangement joins TRBV10-3 to TRBJ1-1, with D perhaps matching TRBD1 (6 bases). The CDR3 spells CAISEGLRGRLNTEAFF. The CDR3 coding sequence is TGTGCCATCAGTGAAGGGCTACGGGGGCGACTGAACACTGAAGCTTTCTTT.